This entry lists 6 T cell receptor beta chains sequenced from one sample in a study of shared clonotypes between healthy human individuals. Repertoires were generated with immunoSEQ multiplex PCR, while TCRdb's copy carries only in-frame clones and drops some. The sample holds roughly 2.2 million clones, roughly 90% seen once. Input material: naive CD4+ T cells from PBMCs. As to subset: CD45RA+ positively selected. The receptors originated from a young man in good health. Some clones in this sample may be carry-over from other donors' samples.

This clone was recorded a few times. The rearrangement joins TRBV2 to TRBJ1-4; possibly TRBD1 for D (6 bases). V was clipped by 7 bases and J by 11 bases, with 17 bases between them. Germline CDR1 SNHLY, CDR2 FYNNEI. The CDR3 consists of 13 residues. In DNA, the CDR3 is TGTGCCAGCACCCCGGACAGCTTCGGGAAACTGTTTTTT. Encoded protein: CASTPDSFGKLFF.

The chain joins TRBV28 to TRBJ2-1; either TRBD1 or TRBD2 may supply D (6 bases each). Trimming shortened V by 7 bases and J by 4 bases, and 14 bases separated the two germline ends. The CDR3 contains 14 residues. Germline assignment: CDR1 MDHEN and CDR2 SYDVKM. CDR3 DNA: TGTGCCAGCACACAAACGGGGGCATACAATGAGCAGTTCTTC. Encoded protein: CASTQTGAYNEQFF.

The V and J genes are TRBV28 and TRBJ2-3; D ambiguous. Germline CDR1 is MDHEN and CDR2 is SYDVKM. The CDR3 is 12 amino acids. Trimming took 10 bases from V and 2 from J, leaving 10 bases between them. CDR3 in DNA: TGTGCCATTAACAGATACACAGATACGCAGTATTTT. The encoded protein is CAINRYTDTQYF. Complete variable domain (other parts from reference TRBV28 and TRBJ2-3): DVKVTQSSRYLVKRTGEKVFLECVQDMDHENMFWYRQDPGLGLRLIYFSYDVKMKEKGDIPEGYSVSREKKERFSLILESASTNQTSMYLCAINRYTDTQYFGPGTRLTVL.

V is TRBV9 and J is TRBJ1-2, with D possibly TRBD1 on 5 matching bases. CDR3 size: 14 residues. V lost 3 bases and J lost 0, with 9 bases in between. Per germline, CDR1 SGDLS and CDR2 YYNGEE. This CDR3 is CASSALGANYGYTF. CDR3 nucleotide sequence: TGTGCCAGCAGCGCCCTGGGGGCTAACTATGGCTACACCTTC.

The CDR3 loop reads CASSMPRRNTIYF. The DNA of the CDR3 is TGTGCCAGTAGTATGCCCAGGAGAAACACCATATATTTT. This chain connects TRBV19 to TRBJ1-3; no reliable D call. CDR1 is LNHDA, CDR2 SQIVND, per germline (reference sequence). V lost 3 bases to trimming and J lost 5 bases, with 8 bases between them. There are 13 residues in the CDR3.

This clone was picked up one time. V usage is TRBV5-4 and J usage is TRBJ1-2; 7 nucleotides match TRBD1. The germline V gene has CDR1 SGHNT and CDR2 YYREEE (reference sequence). V lost 5 bases, J lost 4 bases, and 8 bases stayed unmatched. This CDR3 region has 14 residues. The CDR3 spells CASSSNRQGYGYTF. The CDR3 DNA is TGTGCCAGCAGTTCAAACCGACAGGGCTATGGCTACACCTTC.